The 13 T cell receptor beta chains below come from one sample, sequenced in a study of graft-versus-host responses after intestinal transplantation. Measured with immunoSEQ multiplex PCR; TCRdb has only the in-frame clones, and not every one. The sample shows 60,000 to 75,000 clones, around 90% of them seen only once. Graft samples were processed, releasing intraepithelial and lamina propria lymphocytes. This sample comprised ileum tissue, obtained 357 days after transplant. These receptors came from a human patient who received an intestinal transplant, so some T cells may come from the graft donor.

The chain links TRBV5-6 to TRBJ2-7; TRBD2 aligns across 8 bases. The CDR3 spans 16 residues. Germline lookup yields CDR1 SGHDT and CDR2 YYEEEE. The trim removed 1 base at V and 3 bases at J, leaving 9 bases unmatched. CDR3 in DNA: TGTGCCAGCAGCTTGTTTGGTAGCCTAGCGGGCTACGAGCAGTACTTC. It is translated as CASSLFGSLAGYEQYF.

The chain recombines TRBV6-5 with TRBJ2-1; no clear D gene. CDR3 size: 11 residues. Trimming left V 7 bases short and J 8 bases short, with 9 bases between. In germline, CDR1 is MNHEY, CDR2 SVGAGI. CDR3 loop: CASNGLDEQFF. The CDR3 DNA reads as TGTGCCAGCAACGGGCTGGATGAGCAGTTCTTC.

The J gene is TRBJ2-3, the V gene TRBV13; possibly TRBD2 for D (6 bases). The V and J ends lost 0 bases and 2 bases respectively, with 12 bases between them. Germline CDR1 and CDR2: PRHDT and FYEKMQ (reference sequence). The CDR3 has 16 residues. The CDR3 sequence: CASSLGSGPATDTQYF. CDR3 nucleotides: TGTGCCAGCAGCTTAGGAAGCGGGCCGGCCACAGATACGCAGTATTTT.

This chain uses TRBV2 with TRBJ1-6; D is undetermined. Germline CDR1 and CDR2: SNHLY and FYNNEI. This CDR3 is built from 13 residues. Trimming removed 3 bases at V and 10 bases at J, with 10 bases between. The CDR3 sequence is CASSDGRESPLHF. DNA of the CDR3: TGTGCCAGCAGTGACGGCAGAGAGTCACCCCTCCACTTT. Filled out from reference TRBV2 and TRBJ1-6, the complete variable domain reads EPEVTQTPSHQVTQMGQEVILRCVPISNHLYFYWYRQILGQKVEFLVSFYNNEISEKSEIFDDQFSVERPDGSNFTLKIRSTKLEDSAMYFCASSDGRESPLHFGNGTRLTVT.

The chain uses TRBV15 and TRBJ2-7; D is possibly TRBD2 (5 bases). Germline CDR1 is LNHNV and CDR2 is YYDKDF (reference sequence). This CDR3 region has 14 residues. Trimming took 3 bases from V and 0 from J, leaving 9 bases between them. The CDR3 is CATSSPRDSYEQYF. Here the CDR3 DNA reads TGTGCCACCAGCAGCCCCCGGGACTCCTACGAGCAGTACTTC.

On this clone: Compared with germline, one end of the junction differs, possibly owing to a read error. The chain combines TRBV7-3 with TRBJ2-2; possibly TRBD2 for D (5 bases). CDR1 and CDR2 (germline): SGHTA, FQGTGA. The CDR3 spans 14 residues. The CDR3 here is CASSLGSNTGELLF. CDR3 DNA sequence: TGTGCCAGCAGCTTAGGCTCGAACACCGGGGAGCTGCTTTTT.

This clone was observed a single time. V and J are TRBV6-5 and TRBJ2-1; 11 positions agree with TRBD2. Germline V lookup: CDR1 MNHEY, CDR2 SVGAGI. CDR3 size: 15 residues. V lost 3 bases and J lost 7; bases outside the gene matches: 5. Here the CDR3 DNA reads TGTGCCAGCAGTTATATTAGCGGGGGGGTAAATGAGCAGTTCTTC. It codes for CASSYISGGVNEQFF.

This chain links TRBV5-1 with TRBJ2-2; a possible D gene is TRBD1 (5 bases). The CDR3 consists of 14 residues. Trimming took 0 bases from V and 7 from J, leaving 10 bases between them. Germline-derived CDR1 and CDR2 are SGHRS and YFSETQ. CDR3 sequence reads: CASSLATGHGELFF. Here the CDR3 DNA reads TGCGCCAGCAGCTTGGCGACCGGACACGGGGAGCTGTTTTTT.

This chain connects TRBV6-1 to TRBJ1-1; 9 nucleotides align to TRBD1. The CDR3 is made up of 14 amino acids. Germline V gene data show CDR1 as MNHNS and CDR2 as SASEGT. The J segment lost 1 base and the V segment lost 7 bases, leaving 4 bases of the junction unmatched. As DNA, the CDR3 is TGTGCCAGCACCGCGGACAGGGGGAACACTGAAGCTTTCTTT. Its translation: CASTADRGNTEAFF.

About this clone: Within the sample, other DNA sequences also encode this same CDR3. The genes are TRBV27 and TRBJ2-7; 13 bases agree with TRBD2. The CDR3 has 17 amino acids. Germline V gene lookup returns CDR1 MNHEY and CDR2 SMNVEV (reference sequence). Trimming removed 5 bases from V and 3 bases from J; junction bases left unmatched: 10. DNA of the CDR3: TGTGCCAGCAGTCGGACTAGCGGGAGTGTATCGGGCTACGAGCAGTACTTC. This sequence encodes CASSRTSGSVSGYEQYF.

This clone came up a few times. V is TRBV10-3 and J is TRBJ2-7; TRBD1 might be the D (5 bases). In germline, CDR1 is ENHRY, CDR2 SYGVKD. Trimming removed 2 bases at V and 4 bases at J, with 9 bases between. The CDR3 is made up of 13 amino acids. The CDR3 sequence: CAISEVAGYEQYF. The CDR3 DNA is TGTGCCATCAGTGAGGTCGCAGGGTACGAGCAGTACTTC.

This chain connects TRBV5-4 to TRBJ2-5; D is unresolved. CDR3 length: 15 amino acids. Trimming removed 0 bases at V and 5 bases at J, with 14 bases between. Germline V gene sequence: CDR1 SGHNT, CDR2 YYREEE (reference sequence). CDR3 coding DNA: TGTGCCAGCAGCTTGGAATATCACGGAGTGGAGACCCAGTACTTC. This sequence encodes CASSLEYHGVETQYF.

The chain recombines TRBV5-1 with TRBJ2-1; no clear D gene. The germline V and J ends were trimmed by 0 bases and 5 bases, with 9 bases remaining between them. Germline V lookup: CDR1 SGHRS, CDR2 YFSETQ. The CDR3 runs 14 residues. CDR3 nucleotide sequence: TGCGCCAGCAGCTTGGAAGCGTTGGACAATGAGCAGTTCTTC. As protein: CASSLEALDNEQFF. Complete variable domain (other parts from reference TRBV5-1 and TRBJ2-1): KAGVTQTPRYLIKTRGQQVTLSCSPISGHRSVSWYQQTPGQGLQFLFEYFSETQRNKGNFPGRFSGRQFSNSRSEMNVSTLELGDSALYLCASSLEALDNEQFFGPGTRLTVL.